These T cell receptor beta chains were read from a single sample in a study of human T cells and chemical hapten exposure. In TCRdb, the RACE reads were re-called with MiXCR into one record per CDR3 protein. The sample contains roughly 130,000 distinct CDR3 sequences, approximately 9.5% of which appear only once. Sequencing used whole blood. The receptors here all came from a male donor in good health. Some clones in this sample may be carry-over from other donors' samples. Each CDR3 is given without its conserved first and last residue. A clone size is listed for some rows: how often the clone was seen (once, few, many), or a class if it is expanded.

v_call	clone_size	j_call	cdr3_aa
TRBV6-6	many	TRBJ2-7	ASSSGQVSYEQY
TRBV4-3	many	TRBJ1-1	ASSPDSGLEAF
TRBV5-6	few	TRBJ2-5	ASSLHGGGGEETQY
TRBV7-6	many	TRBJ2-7	ASSLVRGVGVYEQY
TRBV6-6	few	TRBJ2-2	ASSDYTGELF
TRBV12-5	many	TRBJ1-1	ASGPEGVRQGATEAF
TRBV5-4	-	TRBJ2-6	ASSLGGPSGANVLT
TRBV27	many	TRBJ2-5	ASKSSVASQETQY
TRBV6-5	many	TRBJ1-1	ASSQGTGGTEAF
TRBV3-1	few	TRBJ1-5	ASSQVRRRGGNQPQH
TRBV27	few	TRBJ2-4	ASSSRGAAKNIQY
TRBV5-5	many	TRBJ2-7	ASRTPGQGSEQY
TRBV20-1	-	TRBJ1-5	SARDPEKVNQPQH
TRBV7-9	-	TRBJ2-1	ASSPPGTYRRNEQF
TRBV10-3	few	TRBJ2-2	AISPGLAGVNTGELF
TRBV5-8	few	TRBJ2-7	ASSLEGQETYEQY
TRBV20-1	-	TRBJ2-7	SAPAGGHYEQY
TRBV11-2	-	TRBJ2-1	ASSLTRYNEQF
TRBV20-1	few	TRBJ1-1	SAREAGLTEAF
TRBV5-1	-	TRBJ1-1	ASSIRGGTMNTEAF
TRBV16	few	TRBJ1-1	ASSQSPGIAPEAF
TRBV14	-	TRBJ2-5	ASSQEWRGQETQY
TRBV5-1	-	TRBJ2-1	ASSYPQASSYNEQF
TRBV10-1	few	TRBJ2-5	ASSRASQETQY
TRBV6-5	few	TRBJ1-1	ASSYSTTIPDTEAF
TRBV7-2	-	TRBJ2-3	ASSFVSTDTQY
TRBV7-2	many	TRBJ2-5	ASSLALRSPQETQY
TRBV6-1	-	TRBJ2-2	ASSEQINTGELF
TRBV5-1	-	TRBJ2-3	ASTAGQGAEDTQY
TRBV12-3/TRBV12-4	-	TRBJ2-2	ASSPEHRWAPTGELF
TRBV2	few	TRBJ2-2	ASRIRLARNTGELF
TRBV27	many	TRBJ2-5	ASSLSGQETQY
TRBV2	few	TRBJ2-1	ASSEASSGSAYNEQF
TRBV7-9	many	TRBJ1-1	ASSLPLDRSNTEAF
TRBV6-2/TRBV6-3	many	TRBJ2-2	ASSDTREVTGELF
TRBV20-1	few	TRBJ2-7	SARDRGTDTSYEQY
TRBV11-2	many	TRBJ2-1	ASSLVIVGGYNEQF
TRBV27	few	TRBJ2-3	ASSLSGSNTDTQY
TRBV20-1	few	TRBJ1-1	SARARSNTEAF
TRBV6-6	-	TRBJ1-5	ASSQGQFNQPQH
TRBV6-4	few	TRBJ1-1	ASSPFVGTEAF
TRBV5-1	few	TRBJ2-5	ASSGGVQETQY
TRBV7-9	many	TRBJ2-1	ASSSRESSYNEQF
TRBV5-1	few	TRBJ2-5	ASSWTGGGQETQY
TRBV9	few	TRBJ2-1	ASSVRLAGINEQF
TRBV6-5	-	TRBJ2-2	ASSYIVRGVKGTGELF
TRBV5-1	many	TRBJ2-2	ASSRDSQNAGELF
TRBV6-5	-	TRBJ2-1	ASSLGGLAGGEDEQF
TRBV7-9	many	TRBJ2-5	AAGWGQETQY
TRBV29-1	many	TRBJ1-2	SVEDPEGLLGYT